This is a list of T cell receptor beta chains from one sample in a study of blood T cell repertoires in COVID-19. Only in-frame clones appear in the TCRdb table, and some are missing; sequencing was by immunoSEQ multiplex PCR. The data hold 300,000 to 400,000 clones, with approximately 87% observed a single time. The sequenced sample consisted of peripheral blood. These receptors were taken from a woman in her forties or fifties with active or convalescent COVID-19. Each CDR3 is given with its conserved first and last residue.

J gene: TRBJ2-2; V gene: TRBV6-1; CDR3 protein: CASSGGERVPSTGELFF
J gene: TRBJ2-7; V gene: TRBV28; CDR3 protein: CASSTRGGSSYEQYF
J gene: TRBJ2-5; V gene: TRBV7-2; CDR3 protein: CASSLVLREGGTQYF
J gene: TRBJ2-2; V gene: TRBV24-1; CDR3 protein: CATWDYSVGELFF
J gene: TRBJ1-3; V gene: TRBV7-9; CDR3 protein: CASSPSGSSGNTIYF
J gene: TRBJ1-4; V gene: TRBV2; CDR3 protein: CASHSGELRANEKLFF
J gene: TRBJ1-2; V gene: TRBV4-1; CDR3 protein: CASSQEGKTGLPYGYTF
J gene: TRBJ1-5; V gene: TRBV10-3; CDR3 protein: CAISDSASSGQPQHF
J gene: TRBJ2-5; V gene: TRBV29-1; CDR3 protein: CSVEVDRGRETQYF
J gene: TRBJ2-3; V gene: TRBV7-9; CDR3 protein: CASSSRGERDTQYF
J gene: TRBJ1-6; V gene: TRBV15; CDR3 protein: CATSSRTGVNSPLHF
J gene: TRBJ1-2; V gene: TRBV6-5; CDR3 protein: CASSRTGVYGYTF
J gene: TRBJ2-5; V gene: TRBV13; CDR3 protein: CASSLGPAGGTQYF
J gene: TRBJ1-1; V gene: TRBV3-1/TRBV3-2; CDR3 protein: CASSRDIHTEAFF
J gene: TRBJ2-2; V gene: TRBV28; CDR3 protein: CASSLWGRLGGIFTGELFF
J gene: TRBJ2-4; V gene: TRBV11-1; CDR3 protein: CASSPEPGLAKNIQYF
J gene: TRBJ2-2; V gene: TRBV4-3; CDR3 protein: CASSQDYLNGELFF
J gene: TRBJ2-3; V gene: TRBV5-1; CDR3 protein: CASSLASGTSTDTQYF
J gene: TRBJ2-3; V gene: TRBV27; CDR3 protein: CASSLGGQLTDTQYF
J gene: TRBJ1-2; V gene: TRBV4-1; CDR3 protein: CASSQDRSGGNYGYTF
J gene: TRBJ2-7; V gene: TRBV10-3; CDR3 protein: CAISESRGEIYEQYF
J gene: TRBJ2-3; V gene: TRBV18; CDR3 protein: CASSLVEGTAATDTQYF
J gene: TRBJ2-2; V gene: TRBV5-1; CDR3 protein: CASSLGASGELFF
J gene: TRBJ2-1; V gene: TRBV6-2/TRBV6-3; CDR3 protein: CASTPRASGAINEQFF
J gene: TRBJ1-2; V gene: TRBV10-3; CDR3 protein: CAISESSLGQAYGYTF
J gene: TRBJ1-3; V gene: TRBV10-3; CDR3 protein: CAISESAAAAGNTIYF
J gene: TRBJ1-1; V gene: TRBV29-1; CDR3 protein: CSVDMNTEAFF
J gene: TRBJ2-3; V gene: TRBV24-1; CDR3 protein: CATSDRTGYTDTQYF
J gene: TRBJ1-2; V gene: TRBV12-5; CDR3 protein: CASGLVRDRVDGYTF
J gene: TRBJ2-1; V gene: TRBV4-2; CDR3 protein: CASSQAWQSYNEQFF
J gene: TRBJ1-5; V gene: TRBV27; CDR3 protein: CASSPGSHYQPQHF
J gene: TRBJ1-2; V gene: TRBV30; CDR3 protein: CAWNTGDYGYTF
J gene: TRBJ1-2; V gene: TRBV5-1; CDR3 protein: CASSLLGYTPRGFNYGYTF
J gene: TRBJ2-7; V gene: TRBV11-2; CDR3 protein: CASSFRGGRYEQYF
J gene: TRBJ2-1; V gene: TRBV3-1/TRBV3-2; CDR3 protein: CASSHMKGATNNEQFF
J gene: TRBJ2-2; V gene: TRBV3-1/TRBV3-2; CDR3 protein: CASSQARSTGELFF
J gene: TRBJ1-1; V gene: TRBV12-3/TRBV12-4; CDR3 protein: CASSFRRGTEAFF
J gene: TRBJ2-6; V gene: TRBV18; CDR3 protein: CASSPRTVSGASGANVLTF
J gene: TRBJ2-5; V gene: TRBV5-1; CDR3 protein: CASSLGGTNFQETQYF
J gene: TRBJ2-7; V gene: TRBV14; CDR3 protein: CASSQSTGYYEQYF
J gene: TRBJ1-1; V gene: TRBV5-1; CDR3 protein: CASSLGRDSNTEAFF
J gene: TRBJ2-5; V gene: TRBV18; CDR3 protein: CASSPILGQGARETQYF
J gene: TRBJ1-2; V gene: TRBV25-1; CDR3 protein: CASSDGAADGYTF
J gene: TRBJ2-2; V gene: TRBV5-5; CDR3 protein: CASSLVDRAGYGELFF
J gene: TRBJ1-2; V gene: TRBV6-5; CDR3 protein: CASSSLPTGASDGYTF
J gene: TRBJ1-6; V gene: TRBV19; CDR3 protein: CASSIGVYGTLNSPLHF
J gene: TRBJ2-6; V gene: TRBV4-1; CDR3 protein: CASSQEIVRRQGARGANVLTF
J gene: TRBJ1-2; V gene: TRBV2; CDR3 protein: CASRRTAYGYTF
J gene: TRBJ2-4; V gene: TRBV29-1; CDR3 protein: CSVRGGGNIQYF
J gene: TRBJ1-2; V gene: TRBV24-1; CDR3 protein: CATSAGTGYHYGYTF
J gene: TRBJ2-7; V gene: TRBV6-2/TRBV6-3; CDR3 protein: CASSARGEQYF
J gene: TRBJ1-1; V gene: TRBV3-1/TRBV3-2; CDR3 protein: CASSQDWLTGEAFF
J gene: TRBJ2-7; V gene: TRBV9; CDR3 protein: CASSGGSKDEQYF